This record concerns one T cell receptor (beta chain) sequence. Its specificity is not known. Germline loops: CDR1 MNHNY, CDR2 SVGAGI (reference sequence). This CDR3 has 15 amino acids. V was cut by 6 bases and J by 1 base, with 14 bases left in between. The sample comes from a study of T cells in localized non-small cell lung cancer. General study points: A single tumor region was sequenced, leaving heterogeneity possible. Uninvolved adjacent lung showed the highest T cell clonality, exceeding tumor.

TCRdb keeps only in-frame clones here, not all; method: immunoSEQ multiplex PCR. The table lists about 82,000 clones, around 81% of them singletons. The origin of this receptor is a man aged 40-75 years with stage II squamous cell lung carcinoma. The V and J genes are TRBV6-6 and TRBJ2-3; D assignment may be TRBD1 or TRBD2 (6 bases each). Sequenced here: PBMCs, sampled before any cancer treatment. This CDR3 is CASSDGGRGTDTQYF. DNA for the CDR3: TGTGCCAGCAGCGATGGGGGGCGGGGCACAGATACGCAGTATTTT.